There are a few counts of the clone carrying this TCR beta chain. Its antigen is not known. This specimen comes from a study of T-cell memory formation after mild COVID-19. General study findings and limits: Later expanders leaned CD4+, whereas day 15 to 85 contracting clones were balanced CD4/CD8. Cross-reactive memory apparently joined, as some responding clones appeared in pre-infection memory. Researchers report contracting CD4+ clones mostly in CM and EM, with CD8+ clones in EMRA.

CDR1 LNHDA and CDR2 SQIVND come from the germline V gene (reference sequence). The CDR3 loop spans 15 amino acids. J lost 7 bases, V lost 6 bases, and 10 bases had no gene match. TCRdb used MiXCR to reprocess the 5' RACE reads, holding one entry per CDR3 protein. The table has approximately 60,000 distinct CDR3 sequences, 9.5% seen once; the top ten hold about 1.1%. The source is a man aged 18 to 30 who had mild COVID-19 (a few samples of this study predate the infection). Cell type and time point are not known. The chain joins TRBV19 to TRBJ2-2; 8 bases fit TRBD1. The sequenced sample consisted of PBMCs or a T cell subset sorted from them (not recorded which). Here the CDR3 DNA reads TGTGCCAGTAGAAAGGCCAGGGGGCTGGTCGGGGAGCTGTTTTTT. Protein: CASRKARGLVGELFF.